The 13 T cell receptor beta chains reported below all come from one sample, sequenced in a study of cytomegalovirus exposure and HLA in healthy donors. The PCR ran on 60 Vbeta and 13 Jbeta primers. Profiled with immunoSEQ multiplex PCR; TCRdb holds only in-frame clones, not every one. Counted here are 170,000 or so clones, less than 90% occurring once; the ten biggest clones make up almost 2%. Input material: PBMCs. The receptor source for this set is a woman younger than 30 in good health and CMV-seronegative.

The chain has TRBV19 and TRBJ2-7; possible D gene TRBD2, 5 bases. Germline V gene sequence: CDR1 LNHDA, CDR2 SQIVND (reference sequence). Trimming shortened V by 6 bases and J by 4 bases, and 16 bases separated the two germline ends. The CDR3 extends over 14 amino acids. The CDR3 sequence is CASSDEGRGYEQYF. The CDR3 DNA is TGTGCCAGTAGCGACGAGGGCAGAGGGTACGAGCAGTACTTC. The whole variable domain, remainder taken from reference TRBV19 and TRBJ2-7, is DGGITQSPKYLFRKEGQNVTLSCEQNLNHDAMYWYRQDPGQGLRLIYYSQIVNDFQKGDIAEGYSVSREKKESFPLTVTSAQKNPTAFYLCASSDEGRGYEQYFGPGTRLTVT.

This clone was counted once. V and J are TRBV28 and TRBJ2-1, with D tentatively TRBD2 (6 bases). V lost 7 bases and J lost 8, with 21 bases in between. The CDR3 runs 15 residues. From germline, CDR1 is MDHEN and CDR2 SYDVKM. The CDR3 region has the DNA TGTGCCAGCACCGACACCTCGGGACTCTTGGATGAGCAGTTCTTC. This sequence encodes CASTDTSGLLDEQFF.

The chain is built from TRBV6-6 and TRBJ1-1; maybe TRBD1 (5 bases). Germline lookup yields CDR1 MNHNY and CDR2 SVGAGI (reference sequence). V was cut by 5 bases and J by 3 bases, with 13 bases left in between. The CDR3 contains 14 residues. CDR3 in DNA: TGTGCCAGCAGTGGCTCTTGGGGGGACACTGAAGCTTTCTTT. Protein product: CASSGSWGDTEAFF.

In its sample, this clone was seen once. This chain connects TRBV5-4 to TRBJ2-7; a possible D gene is TRBD2 (6 bases). The CDR3 runs to 14 residues. Per the germline V gene, CDR1 is SGHNT and CDR2 is YYREEE (reference sequence). Trimming stripped 0 bases from V and 2 bases from J, with 9 bases between. The CDR3 region is CASSLGSGAYEQYF. In nucleotides, the CDR3 is TGTGCCAGCAGCTTGGGTAGCGGAGCCTACGAGCAGTACTTC.

V and J are TRBV27 and TRBJ1-2; a weak D match, TRBD1 (5 bases). Germline V CDR1 and CDR2: MNHEY, SMNVEV (reference sequence). The CDR3 sequence is 14 residues long. V was trimmed by 3 bases and J by 6 bases, leaving 14 bases between them. As DNA, the CDR3 is TGTGCCAGCAGTTTTGGCCCCCCCAGGGATGGCTACACCTTC. It encodes CASSFGPPRDGYTF.

The V and J genes are TRBV19 and TRBJ2-7, with 7 nucleotides matching TRBD1. The trim removed 3 bases at V and 1 base at J, leaving 3 bases unmatched. The CDR3 totals 14 residues. Germline V lookup: CDR1 LNHDA, CDR2 SQIVND (reference sequence). The CDR3 reads CASSITGDSYEQYF. The CDR3 DNA reads as TGTGCCAGTAGTATCACAGGGGATTCCTACGAGCAGTACTTC.

The chain combines TRBV27 with TRBJ2-3; 7 bases fit TRBD2. Germline trimming cut 5 bases from V and 2 bases from J; bases unmatched to any gene: 19. The CDR3 is 19 amino acids. CDR1 MNHEY and CDR2 SMNVEV come from the germline V gene (reference sequence). The CDR3 spells CASSPHRAGPSVFTDTQYF. CDR3 DNA: TGTGCCAGCAGTCCCCACAGAGCGGGGCCATCTGTTTTCACAGATACGCAGTATTTT.

V gene TRBV6-5 combines with J gene TRBJ2-1, with D maybe TRBD2 (5 bases). Trimming cost V 7 bases and J 7 bases, with 20 bases left between them. The CDR3 is 15 amino acids. Germline V gives CDR1 MNHEY, CDR2 SVGAGI. CDR3 loop: CASTPSHGLMNEQFF. Written as DNA, the CDR3 is TGTGCCAGCACTCCATCCCACGGACTGATGAATGAGCAGTTCTTC.

The rearrangement uses TRBV18 and TRBJ1-4; D may be TRBD1 (5 bases). The germline V gene has CDR1 KGHSH and CDR2 LQKENI. CDR3 length: 13 amino acids. V was cut by 6 bases and J by 8 bases, with 13 bases left in between. The CDR3 reads CASSSDQGEKLFF. The CDR3 DNA follows: TGTGCCAGCTCCTCGGACCAGGGCGAAAAACTGTTTTTT.

The chain joins TRBV18 to TRBJ1-3, with TRBD1 identical over 7 bases. Germline trimming cut 6 bases from V and 4 bases from J; bases unmatched to any gene: 12. Germline V gene sequence: CDR1 KGHSH, CDR2 LQKENI. The CDR3 extends over 16 amino acids. The CDR3 is CASSPGQARTGNTIYF. The CDR3 DNA is TGTGCCAGCTCCCCCGGACAGGCCCGCACAGGAAACACCATATATTTT.

This clone came up once. The sample has other DNA sequences that encode this CDR3 too. The chain has TRBV6-4 and TRBJ2-1, with 12 bases fitting TRBD2. Germline V gives CDR1 MRHNA, CDR2 SNTAGT. This CDR3 comprises 16 residues. The J segment lost 6 bases and the V segment lost 0 bases, leaving 3 bases of the junction unmatched. The CDR3 region is CASSDSGTSGPNEQFF. In nucleotides, the CDR3 is TGTGCCAGCAGTGACTCAGGGACTAGCGGGCCCAATGAGCAGTTCTTC.

This clone was counted once. V and J are TRBV19 and TRBJ2-1; 14 positions agree with TRBD2. The junction had 5 bases not matched to a gene; V was cut back by 3 bases and J by 4 bases. The germline V gene has CDR1 LNHDA and CDR2 SQIVND (reference sequence). The CDR3 sequence is 17 residues long. CDR3 DNA: TGTGCCAGTAGTATCCGACTAGCGGGAGGGGGGTACAATGAGCAGTTCTTC. Residues: CASSIRLAGGGYNEQFF.

The chain joins TRBV6-1 to TRBJ2-3; 12 bases map to TRBD2. The CDR3 is 16 residues long. Germline trimming cut 4 bases from V and 2 bases from J; bases unmatched to any gene: 4. Germline CDR1 reads MNHNS; CDR2 reads SASEGT. CDR3 DNA sequence: TGTGCCAGCAGTGCGAGACTAGCGGGGGACACAGATACGCAGTATTTT. Protein sequence: CASSARLAGDTDTQYF.